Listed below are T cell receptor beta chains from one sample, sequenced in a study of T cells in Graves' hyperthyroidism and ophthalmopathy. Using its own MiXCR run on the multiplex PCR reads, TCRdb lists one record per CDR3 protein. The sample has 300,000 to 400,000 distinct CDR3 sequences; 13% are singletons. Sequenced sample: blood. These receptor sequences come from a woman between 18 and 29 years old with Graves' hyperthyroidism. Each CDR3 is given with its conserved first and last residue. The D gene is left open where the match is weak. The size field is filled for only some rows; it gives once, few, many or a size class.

CASSVGASGGAETQYF	TGTGCCAGCAGCGTAGGAGCCAGCGGGGGGGCCGAGACCCAGTACTTC	-	TRBV9	TRBJ2-5	TRBD2
CASSVITGTDLYGYTF	TGCGCCAGCAGCGTAATTACCGGGACAGACCTCTATGGCTACACCTTC	many	TRBV5-1	TRBJ1-2	TRBD1
CASSRQNTNYGYTF	TGTGCCAGCAGCCGACAGAACACTAACTATGGCTACACCTTC	few	TRBV12-3/TRBV12-4	TRBJ1-2	-
CATLPRELNAEAFF	TGTGCCACCCTTCCGAGGGAGTTGAACGCTGAAGCTTTCTTT	-	TRBV2	TRBJ1-1	-
CSAKEGGSNNSPLHF	TGCAGTGCTAAGGAAGGGGGCAGCAATAATTCACCCCTCCACTTT	many	TRBV20-1	TRBJ1-6	TRBD1
CASSSGQGAWGTQYF	TGTGCCAGCAGCTCAGGACAGGGGGCTTGGGGGACCCAGTACTTC	-	TRBV5-4	TRBJ2-5	TRBD1
CASSLERAGGPGELFF	TGTGCCAGCAGTTTAGAGCGAGCGGGAGGGCCCGGGGAGCTGTTTTTT	many	TRBV28	TRBJ2-2	TRBD2
CASSQPQGRGTDTQYF	TGTGCCAGCAGCCAACCACAGGGTCGGGGCACAGATACGCAGTATTTT	many	TRBV3-1	TRBJ2-3	-
CASSLEGPRRGDTDTQYF	TGTGCCAGCAGCTTAGAGGGACCTCGGCGGGGAGACACAGATACGCAGTATTTT	many	TRBV7-2	TRBJ2-3	-
CASKTQGGEKLFF	TGTGCCAGCAAGACTCAGGGTGGAGAAAAACTGTTTTTT	many	TRBV27	TRBJ1-4	-
CASSEIEPVSYEQYF	TGTGCCAGCAGCGAAATTGAGCCGGTCTCCTACGAGCAGTACTTC	once	TRBV2	TRBJ2-7	-
CASSRSGGPNQPQHF	TGTGCCAGCAGCCGGAGCGGGGGGCCCAATCAGCCCCAGCATTTT	many	TRBV28	TRBJ1-5	-
CASSQVGVMSYGYTF	TGTGCCAGCAGCCAAGTTGGTGTAATGAGCTATGGCTACACCTTC	many	TRBV11-1	TRBJ1-2	-
CSAPGQGQFGNTIYF	TGCAGTGCTCCGGGACAGGGACAGTTTGGAAACACCATATATTTT	few	TRBV20-1	TRBJ1-3	TRBD1
CASSSSAGGSSYEQYF	TGCGCCAGCAGCTCCTCAGCGGGGGGGTCCTCCTACGAGCAGTACTTC	many	TRBV5-1	TRBJ2-7	TRBD2
CSARDKGLADKQYF	TGCAGTGCTAGAGATAAGGGACTAGCGGATAAGCAGTACTTC	many	TRBV20-1	TRBJ2-7	TRBD2
CASGSRDGPYEQYF	TGTGCTAGTGGCAGCCGGGACGGACCCTACGAGCAGTACTTC	many	TRBV12-5	TRBJ2-7	-
CASSLDLGLAKNIQYF	TGTGCCAGCAGCTTGGATCTGGGGTTAGCCAAAAACATTCAGTACTTC	few	TRBV5-8	TRBJ2-4	-
CASSLSLAGGLSSYNEQFF	TGTGCCAGCTCACTTTCACTAGCGGGAGGCCTAAGCTCCTACAATGAGCAGTTCTTC	many	TRBV18	TRBJ2-1	TRBD2
CASSSHPGPLAGNNEQFF	TGTGCCAGCAGCTCGCACCCGGGACCCCTAGCGGGTAACAATGAGCAGTTCTTC	-	TRBV6-1	TRBJ2-1	TRBD2
CASRPESNGEQYF	TGTGCCAGCCGGCCGGAGAGTAACGGCGAGCAGTACTTC	-	TRBV12-3/TRBV12-4	TRBJ2-7	-
CASSLMSGNPFYEQYF	TGTGCCAGCAGCTTAATGTCAGGGAATCCCTTTTACGAGCAGTACTTC	-	TRBV7-8	TRBJ2-7	-
CASSYRVGDIQYF	TGTGCCAGCAGCTACAGGGTCGGAGACATTCAGTACTTC	few	TRBV7-9	TRBJ2-4	-
CASRTGGSTGELFF	TGTGCCAGCAGAACAGGGGGCAGCACCGGGGAGCTGTTTTTT	-	TRBV9	TRBJ2-2	TRBD1
CASSGPGGGNEQFF	TGTGCCAGCAGTGGGCCTGGCGGGGGCAATGAGCAGTTCTTC	many	TRBV2	TRBJ2-1	TRBD2
CASSQSLRAGGTIYF	TGTGCCAGCAGCCAAAGTCTCCGAGCCGGGGGCACCATATATTTT	-	TRBV16	TRBJ1-3	-
CASSIVAGSTEAFF	TGTGCCAGTAGTATAGTCGCAGGATCAACTGAAGCTTTCTTT	-	TRBV19	TRBJ1-1	-
CASSLLAGGSYEQYF	TGTGCCAGCAGCTTACTAGCGGGGGGCTCCTACGAGCAGTACTTC	-	TRBV11-2	TRBJ2-7	TRBD2
CASSHVGGEETQYF	TGTGCCAGCAGCCATGTTGGGGGTGAAGAGACCCAGTACTTC	-	TRBV3-1	TRBJ2-5	-
CASSLQGWGYGYTF	TGTGCCAGCAGTCTGCAGGGATGGGGCTATGGCTACACCTTC	many	TRBV27	TRBJ1-2	-
CASSEEYGLSPLHF	TGTGCCAGCAGTGAAGAATACGGTCTTTCACCCCTCCACTTT	many	TRBV6-1	TRBJ1-6	-
CASTTDRNTIYF	TGTGCCAGCACTACAGACAGAAACACCATATATTTT	few	TRBV6-1	TRBJ1-3	-
CASSPNYDNEQFF	TGTGCCAGCAGCCCAAACTATGACAATGAGCAGTTCTTC	many	TRBV11-2	TRBJ2-1	-
CSATPIGGPPNEQFF	TGCAGTGCTACCCCTATTGGTGGTCCCCCCAATGAGCAGTTCTTC	many	TRBV20-1	TRBJ2-1	-
CSVAPGDETQYF	TGCAGCGTGGCCCCAGGGGACGAGACCCAGTACTTC	many	TRBV29-1	TRBJ2-5	-
CSASSGRAIYEQYF	TGCAGTGCCAGTAGCGGGAGGGCCATATACGAGCAGTACTTC	few	TRBV20-1	TRBJ2-7	TRBD2
CASSYTGKSYNEQFF	TGTGCCAGCAGTTACACGGGCAAATCCTACAATGAGCAGTTCTTC	-	TRBV6-6	TRBJ2-1	-
CASSWRQTEAFF	TGTGCCAGCAGTTGGAGACAGACTGAAGCTTTCTTT	many	TRBV28	TRBJ1-1	-
CASSLEGLSDPANEKLFF	TGTGCCAGCAGCTTAGAAGGGTTATCGGACCCCGCTAATGAAAAACTGTTTTTT	many	TRBV7-8	TRBJ1-4	-
CSASGGRDSPLHF	TGCAGTGCTAGCGGCGGGCGGGATTCACCCCTCCACTTT	many	TRBV20-1	TRBJ1-6	-
CASSLGGRGTEAFF	TGTGCCAGCAGTTTAGGGGGGCGCGGCACTGAAGCTTTCTTT	many	TRBV6-2/TRBV6-3	TRBJ1-1	-
CAIKTSGGYNEQFF	TGTGCCATCAAAACTAGCGGGGGGTACAATGAGCAGTTCTTC	few	TRBV10-3	TRBJ2-1	TRBD2
CASSQGQGSNTEAFF	TGTGCCAGCAGCCAAGGACAGGGATCGAACACTGAAGCTTTCTTT	many	TRBV3-1	TRBJ1-1	TRBD1
CASSLGQGRRGYYNEQFF	TGTGCCAGTAGCCTGGGACAGGGGCGAAGGGGGTACTACAATGAGCAGTTCTTC	-	TRBV19	TRBJ2-1	TRBD1
CASSSPNQGQYF	TGTGCCAGCAGTTCCCCTAACCAAGGGCAGTACTTC	-	TRBV12-3/TRBV12-4	TRBJ2-7	-
CASVKEGEGANSPLHF	TGCGCCAGCGTCAAAGAGGGTGAGGGGGCAAATTCACCCCTCCACTTT	-	TRBV10-2	TRBJ1-6	TRBD1
CASRTSLSSTDTQYF	TGTGCCAGCCGGACAAGTTTGTCTAGCACAGATACGCAGTATTTT	few	TRBV19	TRBJ2-3	-
CASAPQEDYGYTF	TGCGCCAGCGCCCCACAGGAAGACTATGGCTACACCTTC	many	TRBV5-1	TRBJ1-2	-
CASTPGQYLGYTF	TGTGCCAGTACCCCAGGACAGTATCTTGGCTACACCTTC	few	TRBV19	TRBJ1-2	-
CASNAGPFQETQYF	TGTGCCAGTAATGCAGGGCCATTTCAAGAGACCCAGTACTTC	-	TRBV19	TRBJ2-5	-
CASSTRLAGDNEQFF	TGTGCCAGCAGTACAAGACTAGCGGGAGACAATGAGCAGTTCTTC	-	TRBV6-1	TRBJ2-1	TRBD2
CSARDPAGVGDTQYF	TGCAGTGCTAGAGACCCAGCGGGAGTGGGAGATACGCAGTATTTT	many	TRBV20-1	TRBJ2-3	TRBD2
CATSREAGRAWNSPLHF	TGTGCCACCAGCAGAGAAGCGGGGCGCGCGTGGAATTCACCCCTCCACTTT	many	TRBV15	TRBJ1-6	-
CASSVGHQETQYF	TGCGCCAGCAGCGTGGGACACCAAGAGACCCAGTACTTC	many	TRBV5-1	TRBJ2-5	-
CASSARDSLSYEQYF	TGTGCCAGCAGCGCGAGGGACAGCCTTTCCTACGAGCAGTACTTC	-	TRBV7-9	TRBJ2-7	TRBD1
CASSYPDSAGTEAFF	TGTGCCAGCAGCTATCCGGACTCAGCAGGCACTGAAGCTTTCTTT	many	TRBV5-5	TRBJ1-1	-
CSANTLQGRGNQPQHF	TGCAGTGCTAATACCCTACAGGGGAGGGGCAATCAGCCCCAGCATTTT	-	TRBV20-1	TRBJ1-5	TRBD1
CASSSGQGLGLEQYF	TGTGCCAGCAGTTCCGGACAGGGGTTGGGTCTCGAGCAGTACTTC	many	TRBV28	TRBJ2-7	TRBD1
CAQGTGGGYTF	TGTGCCCAGGGGACAGGGGGCGGCTACACCTTC	many	TRBV30	TRBJ1-2	TRBD1